The 8 T cell receptor beta chains listed next were all sequenced from one sample in a study of monozygotic twins with inflammatory bowel disease. TCRdb re-analyzed the 5' RACE reads; it lists each CDR3 protein once, without DNA. Here the sample table reports approximately 330,000 distinct CDR3 sequences. Sequencing was done on a sample of blood. The receptors were gathered from a human donor with ulcerative colitis or Crohn's disease, or a healthy co-twin of an affected twin (not recorded which).

V usage is TRBV5-1 and J usage is TRBJ2-5; the TRBD1 assignment by TCRdb is unverifiable without DNA. This CDR3 comprises 14 residues. Per the germline V gene, CDR1 is SGHRS and CDR2 is YFSETQ. CDR3 amino acids: CASSGGDSQETQYF.

V is TRBV7-2 and J is TRBJ2-6; TCRdb lists TRBD2, though no DNA is available to test this call. This CDR3 comprises 16 residues. Germline V lookup: CDR1 SGHTA, CDR2 FQGNSA. This chain's CDR3 is CASSLELGRGANVLTF.

The gene calls are TRBV5-1 and TRBJ2-7; as DNA is missing, the TRBD2 call by TCRdb cannot be tested. CDR1 and CDR2 from the germline V gene are SGHRS and YFSETQ. The CDR3 is made up of 14 amino acids. This chain's CDR3 is CASSLQGPPYEQYF.

The genes are TRBV7-6 and TRBJ2-7; TCRdb reports TRBD2, a call that lacks DNA to check it against. Germline V gene lookup returns CDR1 SGHVS and CDR2 FNYEAQ. This CDR3 is built from 15 residues. The CDR3 is CASSLNALGPDEQYF.

The CDR3 sequence is CSVEGPVGSELFF. J is TRBJ1-4 and V is TRBV29-1; there is no DNA to check the TCRdb D call of TRBD1. CDR1 and CDR2 from the germline V gene are SQVTM and ANQGSEA. The length of the CDR3 is 13 residues. The complete variable domain, with remaining parts taken from reference TRBV29-1 and TRBJ1-4, reads SAVISQKPSRDICQRGTSLTIQCQVDSQVTMMFWYRQQPGQSLTLIATANQGSEATYESGFVIDKFPISRPNLTFSTLTVSNMSPEDSSIYLCSVEGPVGSELFFGSGTQLSVL.

The chain links TRBV2 to TRBJ2-2; TCRdb's D gene call, TRBD2, goes unchecked for lack of DNA. The CDR3 loop spans 18 amino acids. Germline lookup yields CDR1 SNHLY and CDR2 FYNNEI. The CDR3 spells CASSRRGASLPGTGELFF.

This rearrangement joins TRBV15 to TRBJ2-3; TCRdb returns TRBD2, unconfirmable since there is no DNA. Germline CDR1 and CDR2: LNHNV and YYDKDF (reference sequence). This CDR3 contains 15 residues. Here the CDR3 reads CATSAPQGRTDTQYF.

The V gene is TRBV5-1, the J gene TRBJ2-2; TCRdb returns TRBD2, unconfirmable since there is no DNA. Germline CDR1 and CDR2: SGHRS and YFSETQ. CDR3 length equals 16 residues. CDR3 residues: CASSPSREANTGELFF.